Listed below are T cell receptor beta chains from one sample, sequenced in a study of OX40 agonist ivuxolimab in advanced cancers. Profiling relied on immunoSEQ multiplex PCR, and the TCRdb table lists in-frame clones only, not all of them. The sample contains tens of thousands of clones, more than 75% of which appear only once. The specimen comprised CD4+ or CD8+ T cells sorted from blood, sampled in a trial of the OX40 agonist ivuxolimab. These receptors were taken from an adult with an advanced solid tumor such as melanoma, head and neck, liver or kidney cancer. CDR3s include the opening cysteine and the closing phenylalanine or tryptophan. D genes are given only for firm matches. Only part of the rows carry a size: once, few, many, or a class if the clone is expanded.

j_call	clone_size	v_call	d_call	cdr3_length	cdr3_nt	cdr3_aa
TRBJ2-7	NA	TRBV18	NA	13	TGTGCCAGCTCGTCGGGGGCCTCCTACGAGCAGTACTTC	CASSSGASYEQYF
TRBJ2-1	NA	TRBV2	TRBD2	18	TGTGCCAGCAGTGTCTTAGCGGGAGGGTCCCCTATTCGGGGGGAGCAGTTCTTC	CASSVLAGGSPIRGEQFF
TRBJ2-3	once	TRBV7-9	NA	13	TGTGCCAGCAATCCTGGCACCGGGGATACGCAGTATTTT	CASNPGTGDTQYF
TRBJ2-7	NA	TRBV5-6	NA	17	TGTGCCAGCAGCTTGGCGACCTCGGGCAGTATTACCTACGAGCAGTACTTC	CASSLATSGSITYEQYF
TRBJ2-7	NA	TRBV6-5	TRBD1	15	TGTGCCAGCAGACCCCCGGGACAGGGGGCTGGCGAGCAGTACTTC	CASRPPGQGAGEQYF
TRBJ2-7	NA	TRBV2	NA	14	TGTGCCAGCAGTCGGGACCGCAGCTCCTACGAGCAGTACTTC	CASSRDRSSYEQYF
TRBJ2-1	NA	TRBV27	NA	17	TGTGCCAGCAGTTTAGGGTTGGGGGAGAGCTCCTACAATGAGCAGTTCTTC	CASSLGLGESSYNEQFF
TRBJ2-1	once	TRBV5-1	NA	14	TGCGCCAGCAGCTTGGCTTCGGGTTACAATGAGCAGTTCTTC	CASSLASGYNEQFF
TRBJ2-2	NA	TRBV7-9	NA	14	TGTGCCAGCAGCACCAGGGGTGGCGGCGGGGAGCTGTTTTTT	CASSTRGGGGELFF
TRBJ2-7	NA	TRBV30	TRBD2	16	TGTGCCTGGAGTGAAGGACTAGCGGGAGTTCAGTACGAGCAGTACTTC	CAWSEGLAGVQYEQYF
TRBJ2-5	once	TRBV27	NA	13	TGTGCCAGCAGTTTGCGGGTCCAAGAGACCCAGTACTTC	CASSLRVQETQYF
TRBJ2-2	NA	TRBV7-8	NA	14	TGTGCCAGCAGCTTAAATTTAGCCACCGGGGAGCTGTTTTTT	CASSLNLATGELFF
TRBJ2-7	NA	TRBV28	NA	15	TGTGCCAGCAGTACCTCCCGGGAATACAATTACGAGCAGTACTTC	CASSTSREYNYEQYF
TRBJ1-1	NA	TRBV14	NA	13	TGTGCCAGCAGCAAAGCCAGGGGCACTGAAGCTTTCTTT	CASSKARGTEAFF
TRBJ2-7	NA	TRBV28	NA	16	TGTGCCAGCAGTTTAGGTCCCTTGGTTAGCTCCTACGAGCAGTACTTC	CASSLGPLVSSYEQYF
TRBJ2-7	NA	TRBV29-1	NA	14	TGCAGCGTTTTAGTCGGGTCGAGCTCCTACGAGCAGTACTTC	CSVLVGSSSYEQYF
TRBJ1-5	NA	TRBV19	NA	15	TGTGCCAGTAGTAGAATCGACAGTAGCAATCAGCCCCAGCATTTT	CASSRIDSSNQPQHF
TRBJ2-1	NA	TRBV19	TRBD2	14	TGTGCCAGTAGTACCGGACTAGCCAACAATGAGCAGTTCTTC	CASSTGLANNEQFF
TRBJ1-4	NA	TRBV27	NA	15	TGTGCCAGCAGGTCCCGGACGAATCCTAATGAAAAACTGTTTTTT	CASRSRTNPNEKLFF
TRBJ2-7	NA	TRBV5-5	NA	15	TGTGCCAGCAGCTTGGCAGGGGAGGGTAACTACGAGCAGTACTTC	CASSLAGEGNYEQYF
TRBJ2-7	once	TRBV19	NA	16	TGTGCCAGTAGTAAGGGGGGGGCAGGCCAAACCTACGAGCAGTACTTC	CASSKGGAGQTYEQYF
TRBJ1-1	few	TRBV7-6	NA	14	TGTGCCAGCAGCTCCGGGACGGGTCACACTGAAGCTTTCTTT	CASSSGTGHTEAFF
TRBJ1-1	once	TRBV11-1	NA	14	TGTGCCAGCAGCTTAGTGGGCGGGAACACTGAAGCTTTCTTT	CASSLVGGNTEAFF
TRBJ1-5	NA	TRBV19	NA	14	TGTGCCAGTAGTCCCCGGTGGGGATCCCAGCCCCAGCATTTT	CASSPRWGSQPQHF
TRBJ2-1	NA	TRBV28	TRBD2	15	TGTGCCAGCAGCCCCCTAGCGGGAGGGAACAATGAGCAGTTCTTC	CASSPLAGGNNEQFF
TRBJ1-1	NA	TRBV2	NA	14	TGTGCCAGCACCGCGAGGGGATTGAACACTGAAGCTTTCTTT	CASTARGLNTEAFF
TRBJ2-7	NA	TRBV5-1	TRBD1	16	TGCGCCAGCAGCTTCTGGCCCGGACAGGGGGCCTACGAGCAGTACTTC	CASSFWPGQGAYEQYF